The present T cell receptor beta chain was sequenced within a study of shared clonotypes between healthy human individuals. As for the study in general: Contributing individuals were a couple of females and three males aged 18 to 49.

V lost 5 bases and J 3 bases, leaving 10 bases between the germline ends. The CDR3 spans 13 residues. The germline CDR1 and CDR2 sequences are MDHEN and SYDVKM. It was across several immunoSEQ plates that each subset's genomic DNA was evenly split. The protocol was immunoSEQ multiplex PCR, while the TCRdb copy is restricted to in-frame clones and leaves out a portion. The repertoire has millions of clones, 90% to 95% of them found once; the top ten carry 0.13%. The sequencing sample was made of naive CD4+ T cells sorted from blood. Subset indicated: CD45RA+ positively selected. This chain connects TRBV28 to TRBJ1-1; no definite D call. The receptor was derived from a young man in good health. The CDR3 sequence is CASSPRRYTEAFF. DNA of the CDR3: TGTGCCAGCAGTCCCAGACGGTACACTGAAGCTTTCTTT.